This section outlines one T cell receptor beta chain sequence together with its context. The antigen is undetermined. The data are from a study of graft-versus-host responses after intestinal transplantation. About the study: All recipients got anti-thymocyte globulin induction, then tacrolimus and steroids for about 3 years.

Study-level points and caveats: There was an association between peak levels of circulating GvH clones and early post-transplant HvG declines.

Repertoires were generated with immunoSEQ multiplex PCR, while TCRdb's copy carries only in-frame clones and drops some. The profile shows around 93,000 clones, 90% to 95% of them singletons. This CDR3 has 15 residues. Germline V gives CDR1 SGDLS, CDR2 YYNGEE. V lost 0 bases, J lost 5 bases, and 14 bases lay in between. The gene calls are TRBV9 and TRBJ1-2; D remains ambiguous. Source: unstimulated CD8+ T cells sorted from spleen or lymph node cells, taken before intestinal transplant. The clonotype was recovered from a human donor who received an intestinal transplant. The CDR3 spells CASSVGGASVYGYTF. The DNA for the CDR3 is TGTGCCAGCAGCGTAGGAGGTGCATCAGTGTATGGCTACACCTTC.